This TCR beta chain was sequenced during a study of shared clonotypes between healthy human individuals. Study-level information: Three plates were used per donor for CD4 naive, three for CD4 memory, two for CD8 naive and one for CD8 memory. General study results and limits: Across a handful of donors, naive CD4 shared around 5%, naive CD8 under 4%, memory CD4 roughly 2.5%, memory CD8 0.4% to 0.5%.

As regards this clone: Its antigen remains unknown.

Libraries were prepared by immunoSEQ multiplex PCR; TCRdb keeps only in-frame clonotypes and omits some of them. Of approximately 2,000,000 clones listed, 80% to 95% are singletons. This CDR3 contains 16 residues. Germline lookup yields CDR1 MNHEY and CDR2 SVGAGI. The junction had 7 bases not matched to a gene; V was cut back by 4 bases and J by 3 bases. The sample comprised naive CD4+ T cells from PBMCs. As for subset: CD45RA+ positively selected. The chain is built from TRBV6-5 and TRBJ2-7; 12 nucleotides match TRBD2. This receptor was identified in a man aged 18-30 years in good health. Some clones in this sample may be carry-over from other donors' samples. DNA of the CDR3: TGTGCCAGCAGTTCGGCTAGCGGGAGGGGGGTCTACGAGCAGTACTTC. Translated, it gives CASSSASGRGVYEQYF.